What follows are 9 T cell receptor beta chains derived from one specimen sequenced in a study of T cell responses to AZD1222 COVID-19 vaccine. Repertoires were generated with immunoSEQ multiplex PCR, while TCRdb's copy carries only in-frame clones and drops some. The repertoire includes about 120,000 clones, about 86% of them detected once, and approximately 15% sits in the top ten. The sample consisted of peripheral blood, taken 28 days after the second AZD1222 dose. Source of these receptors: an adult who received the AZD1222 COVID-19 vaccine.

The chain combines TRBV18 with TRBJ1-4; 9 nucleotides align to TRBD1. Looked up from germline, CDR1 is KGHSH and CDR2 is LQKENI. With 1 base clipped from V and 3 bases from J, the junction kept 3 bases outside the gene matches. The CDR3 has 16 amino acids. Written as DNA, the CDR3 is TGTGCCAGCTCACCACAAAGGACAGGGGCTAATGAAAAACTGTTTTTT. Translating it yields CASSPQRTGANEKLFF.

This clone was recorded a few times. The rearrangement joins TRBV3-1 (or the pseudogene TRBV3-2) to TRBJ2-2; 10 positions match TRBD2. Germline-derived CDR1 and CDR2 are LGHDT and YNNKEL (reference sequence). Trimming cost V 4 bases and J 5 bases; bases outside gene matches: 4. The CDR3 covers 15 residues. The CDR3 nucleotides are TGTGCCAGCAGCCCTCTAGCGGGGGATACCGGGGAGCTGTTTTTT. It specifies CASSPLAGDTGELFF.

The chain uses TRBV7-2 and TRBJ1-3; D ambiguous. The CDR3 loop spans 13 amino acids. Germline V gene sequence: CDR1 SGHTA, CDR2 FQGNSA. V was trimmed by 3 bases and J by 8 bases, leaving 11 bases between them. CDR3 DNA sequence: TGTGCCAGCAGCTTTGCCGGGGAAGACACCATATATTTT. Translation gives CASSFAGEDTIYF.

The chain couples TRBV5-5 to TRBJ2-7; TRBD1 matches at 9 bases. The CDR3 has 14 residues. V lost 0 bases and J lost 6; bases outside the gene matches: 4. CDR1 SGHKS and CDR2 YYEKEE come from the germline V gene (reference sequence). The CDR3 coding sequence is TGTGCCAGCAGCTTGGGGGAGGGACAGGGCGAGCAGTACTTC. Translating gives CASSLGEGQGEQYF.

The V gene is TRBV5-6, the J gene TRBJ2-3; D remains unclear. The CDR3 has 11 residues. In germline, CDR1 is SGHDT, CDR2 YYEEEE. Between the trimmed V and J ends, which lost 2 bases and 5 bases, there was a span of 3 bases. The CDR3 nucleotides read TGTGCCAGCAGCTTCAGAGATACGCAGTATTTT. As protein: CASSFRDTQYF.

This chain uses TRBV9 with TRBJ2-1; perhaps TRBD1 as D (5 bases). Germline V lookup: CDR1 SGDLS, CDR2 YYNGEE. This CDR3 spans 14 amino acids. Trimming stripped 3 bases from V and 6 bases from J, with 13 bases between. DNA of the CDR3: TGTGCCAGCAGCGCGGACAATAGCCGCAATGAGCAGTTCTTC. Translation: CASSADNSRNEQFF.

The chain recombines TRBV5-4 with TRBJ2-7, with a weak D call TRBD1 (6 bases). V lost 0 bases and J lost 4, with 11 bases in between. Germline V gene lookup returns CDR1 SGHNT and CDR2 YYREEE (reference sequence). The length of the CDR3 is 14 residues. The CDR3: CASSLGTDIYEQYF. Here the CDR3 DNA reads TGTGCCAGCAGCTTGGGGACAGACATTTACGAGCAGTACTTC.

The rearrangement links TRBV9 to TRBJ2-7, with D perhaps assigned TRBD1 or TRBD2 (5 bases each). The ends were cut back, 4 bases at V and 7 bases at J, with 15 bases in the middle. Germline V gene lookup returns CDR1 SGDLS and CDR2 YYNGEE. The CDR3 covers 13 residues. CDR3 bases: TGTGCCAGCAGCCCGGGGACGTCCCGGGAGCAGTACTTC. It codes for CASSPGTSREQYF.

The CDR3 bases are TGCGCCAGCAGGGACACGACAGGGTTAGTCTATGGCTACACCTTC. This translates into CASRDTTGLVYGYTF. This rearrangement joins TRBV10-2 to TRBJ1-2; TRBD1 aligns across 7 bases. Germline V lookup: CDR1 WSHSY, CDR2 SAAADI. There are 15 residues in the CDR3. The V segment lost 6 bases and the J segment 4 bases; nucleotides outside the gene matches: 11.